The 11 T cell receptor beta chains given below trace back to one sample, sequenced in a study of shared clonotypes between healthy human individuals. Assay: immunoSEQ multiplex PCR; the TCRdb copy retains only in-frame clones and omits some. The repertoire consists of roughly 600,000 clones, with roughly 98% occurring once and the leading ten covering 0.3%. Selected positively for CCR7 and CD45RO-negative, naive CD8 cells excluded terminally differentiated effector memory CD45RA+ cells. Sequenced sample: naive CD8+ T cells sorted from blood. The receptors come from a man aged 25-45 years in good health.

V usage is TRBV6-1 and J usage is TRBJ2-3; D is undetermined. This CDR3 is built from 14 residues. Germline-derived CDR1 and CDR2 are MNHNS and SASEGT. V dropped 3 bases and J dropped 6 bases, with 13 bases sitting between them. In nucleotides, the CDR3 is TGTGCCAGCAGTGACTATTATCGGGCCGATACGCAGTATTTT. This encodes CASSDYYRADTQYF.

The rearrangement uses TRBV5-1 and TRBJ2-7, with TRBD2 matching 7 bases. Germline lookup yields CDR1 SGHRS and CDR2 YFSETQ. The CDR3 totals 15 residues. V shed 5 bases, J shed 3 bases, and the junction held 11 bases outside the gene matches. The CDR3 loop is CASRLTSSSYYEQYF. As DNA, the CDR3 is TGCGCCAGCAGGCTGACTAGCTCGAGTTACTACGAGCAGTACTTC.

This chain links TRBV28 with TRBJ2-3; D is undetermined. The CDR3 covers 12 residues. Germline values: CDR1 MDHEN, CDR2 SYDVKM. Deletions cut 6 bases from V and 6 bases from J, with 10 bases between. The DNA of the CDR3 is TGTGCCAGCAGGTCGTCTCCGGATACGCAGTATTTT. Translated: CASRSSPDTQYF.

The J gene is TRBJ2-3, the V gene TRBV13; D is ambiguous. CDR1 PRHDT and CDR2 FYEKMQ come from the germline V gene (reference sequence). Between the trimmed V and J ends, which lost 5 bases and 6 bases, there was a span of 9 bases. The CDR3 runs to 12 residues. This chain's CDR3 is CASSPGWDTQYF. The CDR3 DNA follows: TGTGCCAGCAGCCCGGGCTGGGATACGCAGTATTTT.

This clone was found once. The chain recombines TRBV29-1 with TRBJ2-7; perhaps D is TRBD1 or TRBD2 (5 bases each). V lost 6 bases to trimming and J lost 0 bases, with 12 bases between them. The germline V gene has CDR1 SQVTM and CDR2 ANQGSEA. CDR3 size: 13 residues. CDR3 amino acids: CSVGRVNSYEQYF. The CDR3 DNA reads TGCAGCGTGGGGCGGGTTAACTCCTACGAGCAGTACTTC.

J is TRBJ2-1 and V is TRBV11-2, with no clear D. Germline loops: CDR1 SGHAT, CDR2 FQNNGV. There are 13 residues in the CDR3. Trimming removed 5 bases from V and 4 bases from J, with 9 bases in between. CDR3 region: CASSDDIYNEQFF. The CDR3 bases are TGTGCCAGCAGCGATGACATATACAATGAGCAGTTCTTC.

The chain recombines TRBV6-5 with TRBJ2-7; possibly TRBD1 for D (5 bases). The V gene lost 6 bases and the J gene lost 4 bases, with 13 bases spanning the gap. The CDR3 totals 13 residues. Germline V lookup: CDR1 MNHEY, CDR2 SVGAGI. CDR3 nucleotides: TGTGCCAGCAGCCTGGACACTCTGTACGAGCAGTACTTC. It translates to CASSLDTLYEQYF.

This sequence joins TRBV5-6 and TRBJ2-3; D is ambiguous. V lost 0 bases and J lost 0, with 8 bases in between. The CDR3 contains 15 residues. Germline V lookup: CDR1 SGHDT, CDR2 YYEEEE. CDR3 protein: CASSLGTTSTDTQYF. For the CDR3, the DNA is TGTGCCAGCAGCTTGGGCACCACTAGCACAGATACGCAGTATTTT.

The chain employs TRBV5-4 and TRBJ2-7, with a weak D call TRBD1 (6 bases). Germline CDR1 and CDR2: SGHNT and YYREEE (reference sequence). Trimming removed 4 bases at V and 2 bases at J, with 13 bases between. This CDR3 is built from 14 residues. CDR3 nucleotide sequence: TGTGCCAGCAGCCTTCCGGACAGACCCTACGAGCAGTACTTC. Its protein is CASSLPDRPYEQYF.

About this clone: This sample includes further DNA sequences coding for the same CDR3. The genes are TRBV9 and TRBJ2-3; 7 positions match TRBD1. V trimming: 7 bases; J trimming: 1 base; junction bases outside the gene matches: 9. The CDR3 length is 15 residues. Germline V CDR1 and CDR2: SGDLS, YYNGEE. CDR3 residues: CASSERGRGTDTQYF. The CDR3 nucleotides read TGTGCCAGCTCGGAGAGGGGGCGAGGCACAGATACGCAGTATTTT. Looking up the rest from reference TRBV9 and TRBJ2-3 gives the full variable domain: DSGVTQTPKHLITATGQRVTLRCSPRSGDLSVYWYQQSLDQGLQFLIQYYNGEERAKGNILERFSAQQFPDLHSELNLSSLELGDSALYFCASSERGRGTDTQYFGPGTRLTVL.

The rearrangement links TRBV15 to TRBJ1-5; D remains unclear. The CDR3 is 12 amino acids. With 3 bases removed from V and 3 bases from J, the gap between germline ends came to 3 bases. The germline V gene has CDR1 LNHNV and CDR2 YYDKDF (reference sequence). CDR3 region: CATSSYNQPQHF. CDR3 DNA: TGTGCCACCAGCAGCTACAATCAGCCCCAGCATTTT. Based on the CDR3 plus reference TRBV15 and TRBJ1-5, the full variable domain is DAMVIQNPRYQVTQFGKPVTLSCSQTLNHNVMYWYQQKSSQAPKLLFHYYDKDFNNEADTPDNFQSRRPNTSFCFLDIRSPGLGDTAMYLCATSSYNQPQHFGDGTRLSIL.